These 3 T cell receptor beta chains share one sample of origin, sequenced in a study of blood T cells in healthy people across ages. Primed by a sample-barcoded 5' primer and a J-beta primer mix, a second PCR proceeded for roughly 6 to 12 cycles. TCRdb re-analysed the 5' RACE reads in MiXCR, keeping a single row per CDR3 protein. The data show 1.5 million to 2 million distinct CDR3 sequences, approximately 50% seen once. The source material was blood. Every receptor here comes from a woman in her forties in good health.

This clonotype showed up just a few times. The chain employs TRBV10-3 and TRBJ1-2, with 9 bases identical to TRBD1. CDR1 is ENHRY, CDR2 SYGVKD, per germline. V was clipped by 10 bases and J by 6 bases; unmatched bases: 24. The CDR3 sequence is 18 residues long. The CDR3 nucleotides are TGTGCCACTGACCCGGGACCGGGACAGGGCCTCAGGAGGGATGGCTACACCTTC. Protein product: CATDPGPGQGLRRDGYTF.

The CDR3 region is CASSLLAGPRGQETQYF. CDR3 DNA: TGTGCCAGCAGCTTACTAGCGGGTCCCAGGGGCCAAGAGACCCAGTACTTC. The chain uses TRBV7-2 and TRBJ2-5, with 8 bases aligning to TRBD2. J was trimmed by 1 base and V by 2 bases; bases with no gene match: 9. Germline CDR1 SGHTA, CDR2 FQGNSA. CDR3 length equals 17 residues.

The chain uses TRBV7-2 and TRBJ2-3, with D perhaps TRBD1 (5 bases). V dropped 3 bases and J dropped 3 bases, with 13 bases sitting between them. Germline CDR1 and CDR2: SGHTA and FQGNSA. CDR3 size: 15 residues. CDR3 bases: TGTGCCAGCAGCTTTAGGTCAGGGTATACAGATACGCAGTATTTT. It translates to CASSFRSGYTDTQYF.